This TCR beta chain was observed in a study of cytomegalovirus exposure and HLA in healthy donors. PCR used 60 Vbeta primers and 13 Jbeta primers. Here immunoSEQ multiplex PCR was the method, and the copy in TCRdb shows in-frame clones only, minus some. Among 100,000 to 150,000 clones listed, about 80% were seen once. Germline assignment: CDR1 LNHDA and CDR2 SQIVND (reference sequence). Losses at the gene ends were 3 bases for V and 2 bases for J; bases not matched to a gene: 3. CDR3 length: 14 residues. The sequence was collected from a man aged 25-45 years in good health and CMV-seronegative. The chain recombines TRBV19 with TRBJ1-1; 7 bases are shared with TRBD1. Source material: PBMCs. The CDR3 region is CASSIDRANTEAFF. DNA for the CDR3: TGTGCCAGTAGTATCGACAGGGCCAACACTGAAGCTTTCTTT.